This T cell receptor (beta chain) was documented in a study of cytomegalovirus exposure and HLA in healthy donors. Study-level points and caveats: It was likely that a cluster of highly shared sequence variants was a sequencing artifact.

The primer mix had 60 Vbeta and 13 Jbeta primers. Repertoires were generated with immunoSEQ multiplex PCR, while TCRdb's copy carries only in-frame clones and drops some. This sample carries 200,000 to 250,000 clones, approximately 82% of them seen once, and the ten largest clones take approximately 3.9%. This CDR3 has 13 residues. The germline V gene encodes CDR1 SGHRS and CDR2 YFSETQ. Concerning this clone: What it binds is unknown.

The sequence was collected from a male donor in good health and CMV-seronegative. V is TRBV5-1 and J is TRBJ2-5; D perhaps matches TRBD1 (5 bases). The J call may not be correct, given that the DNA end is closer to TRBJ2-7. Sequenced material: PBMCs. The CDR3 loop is CASSYVGAYEQYF. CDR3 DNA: TGCGCCAGCAGCTACGTAGGGGCCTACGAGCAGTACTTC.